This T cell receptor beta chain was documented in a study of blood T cells in healthy people across ages. Overall study results and limits: Naive CD4+ cells and diversity were both higher in long-lived donors than in aged donors.

CDR1 is SGHVS and CDR2 is FQNEAQ in the germline V gene. CDR3 size: 14 residues. Trimming shortened V by 1 base and J by 1 base, and 7 bases separated the two germline ends. A second PCR, run for about 6 to 12 cycles, used a sample-barcoded 5' primer plus a J-beta primer mix. TCRdb independently ran MiXCR on the 5' RACE reads; one entry per CDR3 protein. The sample carries roughly 1,300,000 distinct CDR3 sequences, 55% to 75% recorded once. The table lists this clonotype with many counts. Its antigen remains unknown. The sample comprised blood. V and J are TRBV7-8 and TRBJ2-5; D is ambiguous. This receptor was taken from a man aged 18 to 35 in good health. The CDR3 spells CASSLVGFQETQYF. The CDR3, as DNA: TGTGCCAGCAGCTTAGTGGGGTTCCAAGAGACCCAGTACTTC.